These 31 T cell receptor beta chains were sequenced from one sample in a study of T cell repertoires in aging, cancer and after chemotherapy. TRB rearrangements spanning V, D and J were amplified using mixed TRB-A/B primers. TCRdb reprocessed the multiplex PCR reads via MiXCR and lists one record per CDR3 protein. The table records about 13,000 distinct CDR3 sequences, roughly 28% of them present only once. The template was genomic DNA from peripheral blood, not RNA. The material sequenced was blood. These receptors all come from a human donor in good health.

A few counts support this clonotype. The rearrangement joins TRBV5-4 to TRBJ2-2; 11 nucleotides align to TRBD2. This CDR3 spans 16 amino acids. V lost 4 bases, J lost 0 bases, and 2 bases stayed unmatched. Germline CDR1 reads SGHNT; CDR2 reads YYREEE (reference sequence). CDR3 protein: CASSMGLAANTGELFF. As DNA, the CDR3 is TGTGCCAGCAGCATGGGACTAGCGGCGAACACCGGGGAGCTGTTTTTT.

This chain links TRBV5-1 with TRBJ2-7, with 9 bases fitting TRBD1. This CDR3 comprises 15 residues. The junction had 1 base not matched to a gene; V was cut back by 0 bases and J by 0 bases. Germline V lookup: CDR1 SGHRS, CDR2 YFSETQ. DNA for the CDR3: TGCGCCAGCAGCTTGGGACAGGGGGTCTCCTACGAGCAGTACTTC. Translating gives CASSLGQGVSYEQYF.

As to this clonotype: Possible read error: a much larger clone is one base away. The rearrangement joins TRBV7-9 to TRBJ1-4; possible D gene TRBD1, 6 bases. Germline V lookup: CDR1 SEHNR, CDR2 FQNEAQ (reference sequence). The CDR3 loop spans 16 amino acids. CDR3 in amino acids: CVSSLAGAAPNEKLFF. In DNA, the CDR3 is TGTGTCAGCAGCTTAGCGGGGGCAGCACCGAATGAAAAACTGTTTTTT.

This sequence joins TRBV5-1 and TRBJ2-5; D remains ambiguous. In germline, CDR1 is SGHRS, CDR2 YFSETQ. V lost 2 bases, J lost 5 bases, and 10 bases lay in between. This CDR3 comprises 13 residues. The CDR3 here is CASSFVRQETQYF. The DNA of the CDR3 is TGCGCCAGCAGCTTCGTCAGGCAGGAGACCCAGTACTTC.

This chain uses TRBV7-9 with TRBJ1-1; D is perhaps TRBD1 (5 bases). The CDR3 loop spans 15 amino acids. Trimming cost V 1 base and J 3 bases, with 12 bases left between them. Looked up from germline, CDR1 is SEHNR and CDR2 is FQNEAQ (reference sequence). CDR3 in DNA: TGTGCCAGCAGCTTAGAAGACAGAGGAGACACTGAAGCTTTCTTT. Its protein product is CASSLEDRGDTEAFF.

The chain uses TRBV6-4 and TRBJ2-3; D could derive from TRBD1 or TRBD2 (5 bases each). The CDR3 consists of 15 residues. Between the trimmed V and J ends, which lost 7 bases and 0 bases, there was a span of 14 bases. Germline V gene lookup returns CDR1 MRHNA and CDR2 SNTAGT. CDR3 protein: CASTERDASTDTQYF. In nucleotides, the CDR3 is TGTGCCAGCACTGAACGGGACGCAAGCACAGATACGCAGTATTTT.

The table lists this clonotype with a few counts. The V call is TRBV10-1, the J call TRBJ1-1; D gene unclear. There are 13 residues in the CDR3. In germline, CDR1 is WNHNN, CDR2 SYGVQD (reference sequence). Trimming removed 5 bases from V and 1 base from J, with 8 bases in between. This chain's CDR3 is CASSQQQNTEAFF. The CDR3 bases are TGCGCCAGCAGTCAACAGCAGAACACTGAAGCTTTCTTT.

The V and J genes are TRBV5-1 and TRBJ1-1; the match to TRBD1 covers 7 bases. The germline V gene has CDR1 SGHRS and CDR2 YFSETQ. CDR3 length equals 14 residues. V lost 0 bases and J lost 1; bases outside the gene matches: 0. The CDR3 sequence: CASSLGDRNTEAFF. The CDR3 region has the DNA TGCGCCAGCAGCTTGGGGGACAGGAACACTGAAGCTTTCTTT.

On this clonotype: A read error may explain this, as a much larger clone is one base away. J is TRBJ2-7 and V is TRBV6-2 or TRBV6-3; possible D gene TRBD1, 6 bases. Trimming took off 6 bases at V and 3 bases at J, with 15 bases between the two ends. The CDR3 consists of 14 residues. Per germline, CDR1 MNHEY and CDR2 SVGEGT. Written as DNA, the CDR3 is TGTGCCAGCAGCCATCCGCCCAGGGGCTACGAGCAGTACGTC. Amino acid sequence: CASSHPPRGYEQYV.

This clonotype was counted only a few times. The chain combines TRBV20-1 with TRBJ1-4; 7 nucleotides line up with TRBD1. CDR1 is DFQATT, CDR2 SNEGSKA, per germline (reference sequence). V shed 0 bases, J shed 3 bases, and the junction held 7 bases outside the gene matches. The CDR3 contains 16 residues. Here the CDR3 DNA reads TGCAGTGCTAGAGAGGTGCTGACAGGGTCTAATGAAAAACTGTTTTTT. Protein sequence: CSAREVLTGSNEKLFF.

The chain has TRBV18 and TRBJ2-3; D is unresolved. The length of the CDR3 is 14 residues. V lost 3 bases to trimming and J lost 0 bases, with 7 bases between them. Germline V gene sequence: CDR1 KGHSH, CDR2 LQKENI. This chain's CDR3 is CASSPTKSTDTQYF. DNA for the CDR3: TGTGCCAGCTCACCCACTAAAAGCACAGATACGCAGTATTTT.

The V gene is TRBV7-9, the J gene TRBJ1-2; TRBD1 might be the D (5 bases). Trimming stripped 4 bases from V and 8 bases from J, with 14 bases between. From germline, CDR1 is SEHNR and CDR2 FQNEAQ (reference sequence). The CDR3 extends over 13 amino acids. The CDR3 DNA is TGTGCCAGCAGCTCCAGGGTTGGAGGAGGCTACACCTTC. Protein: CASSSRVGGGYTF.

For this clonotype: This clone may be a read error of a much larger clone one base away. J is TRBJ1-2 and V is TRBV27; D gene uncertain. CDR3 length: 12 amino acids. The germline gives CDR1 MNHEY, CDR2 SMNVEV (reference sequence). CDR3 in amino acids: CASSEGNYDYTF. The CDR3 bases are TGTGCCAGCAGTGAAGGGAACTATGACTACACCTTC.

The sample holds a few counts of this clonotype. The V and J genes are TRBV7-2 and TRBJ2-1, with D unresolved. Germline V CDR1 and CDR2: SGHTA, FQGNSA. V gave up 3 bases and J gave up 0 bases, with 9 bases separating them. This CDR3 contains 15 residues. The CDR3: CASSFSGNSYNEQFF. In DNA form, the CDR3 reads TGTGCCAGCAGCTTTTCAGGTAACTCCTACAATGAGCAGTTCTTC.

The chain uses TRBV20-1 and TRBJ2-2, with 8 nucleotides matching TRBD1. This CDR3 has 17 amino acids. Germline CDR1 and CDR2: DFQATT and SNEGSKA (reference sequence). J was trimmed by 6 bases and V by 0 bases; bases with no gene match: 12. CDR3 in amino acids: CSARDSGTGTGAGELFF. CDR3 DNA sequence: TGCAGTGCTAGAGATTCCGGGACAGGTACAGGGGCCGGGGAGCTGTTTTTT.

The chain carries TRBV18 and TRBJ1-5, with D maybe TRBD1 (6 bases). Trimming stripped 5 bases from V and 7 bases from J, with 12 bases between. In germline, CDR1 is KGHSH, CDR2 LQKENI. The CDR3 totals 13 residues. The CDR3 nucleotides are TGTGCCAGCTCAGTGGACAGAATCCAGCCCCAGCATTTT. This gives the protein CASSVDRIQPQHF.

The J gene is TRBJ2-5, the V gene TRBV18, with D unresolved. Germline values: CDR1 KGHSH, CDR2 LQKENI. The CDR3 covers 11 residues. V was cut by 1 base and J by 3 bases, with 0 bases left in between. The CDR3 loop is CASSPQETQYF. The CDR3 coding sequence is TGTGCCAGCTCACCACAAGAGACCCAGTACTTC.

V usage is TRBV11-2 and J usage is TRBJ2-3; D gene unclear. The germline CDR1 and CDR2 sequences are SGHAT and FQNNGV. The CDR3 extends over 13 amino acids. The V end lost 5 bases, the J end lost 4 bases, and 10 bases lay between the germline ends. CDR3 protein: CASSPRVPDTQYF. The CDR3 nucleotides are TGTGCCAGCAGCCCTAGGGTCCCAGATACGCAGTATTTT.

This clonotype was seen a handful of times. V is TRBV5-1 and J is TRBJ1-5; TRBD1 is a possible D gene (5 bases). The CDR3 is 16 residues long. Trimming removed 0 bases at V and 4 bases at J, with 14 bases between. The germline V gene has CDR1 SGHRS and CDR2 YFSETQ. The CDR3 spells CASSLAGGNENQPQHF. CDR3 sequence (DNA): TGCGCCAGCAGCTTGGCCGGGGGAAATGAGAATCAGCCCCAGCATTTT.

This clonotype came up a few times. The chain combines TRBV18 with TRBJ2-1; D may correspond to TRBD1 or TRBD2 (5 bases each). Between the trimmed V and J ends, which lost 3 bases and 6 bases, there was a span of 15 bases. CDR1 KGHSH and CDR2 LQKENI come from the germline V gene. CDR3 size: 15 residues. The chain's CDR3 is CASSPGSGAGNEQFF. CDR3 coding DNA: TGTGCCAGCTCACCTGGTTCCGGGGCTGGCAATGAGCAGTTCTTC. The entire variable domain, with the rest obtained from reference TRBV18 and TRBJ2-1, is as follows: NAGVMQNPRHLVRRRGQEARLRCSPMKGHSHVYWYRQLPEEGLKFMVYLQKENIIDESGMPKERFSAEFPKEGPSILRIQQVVRGDSAAYFCASSPGSGAGNEQFFGPGTRLTVL.

The chain recombines TRBV4-2 with TRBJ2-7; 8 bases map to TRBD1. The CDR3 spans 15 residues. Germline CDR1 is LGHNA and CDR2 is YNFKEQ. The CDR3 sequence is CASSQVGQGSYEQYV. Written as DNA, the CDR3 is TGCGCCAGCAGCCAAGTCGGACAGGGCTCCTACGAGCAGTACGTC.

This clonotype was recorded a few times. The chain joins TRBV7-9 to TRBJ1-4; D is ambiguous. V shed 0 bases and J shed 10 bases, with 3 bases lying between them. The CDR3 extends over 11 amino acids. The germline V gene has CDR1 SEHNR and CDR2 FQNEAQ (reference sequence). The CDR3 loop reads CASSLAGKLFF. CDR3 bases: TGTGCCAGCAGCTTAGCGGGAAAACTGTTTTTT.

This clonotype is medium-sized by share. The chain joins TRBV28 to TRBJ1-6, with D possibly being TRBD1 (6 bases). This CDR3 spans 15 amino acids. The V gene lost 6 bases and the J gene lost 9 bases, with 18 bases spanning the gap. Germline V CDR1 and CDR2: MDHEN, SYDVKM. The CDR3 protein is CASRSATGLSSPLHF. CDR3 coding DNA: TGTGCCAGCAGATCCGCCACAGGGTTAAGTTCACCCCTCCACTTT. The whole variable domain, remainder taken from reference TRBV28 and TRBJ1-6, is DVKVTQSSRYLVKRTGEKVFLECVQDMDHENMFWYRQDPGLGLRLIYFSYDVKMKEKGDIPEGYSVSREKKERFSLILESASTNQTSMYLCASRSATGLSSPLHFGNGTRLTVT.

This clonotype occurred a few times. The chain couples TRBV6-1 to TRBJ2-3; D is unresolved. The V gene's germline CDR1 is MNHNS and CDR2 SASEGT. The CDR3 has 15 amino acids. V shed 7 bases and J shed 0 bases, with 14 bases lying between them. The CDR3 region has the DNA TGTGCCAGCAAGTCGGGCCTTACTAGCACAGATACGCAGTATTTT. It specifies CASKSGLTSTDTQYF.

This clonotype turned up a few times. The genes are TRBV10-3 and TRBJ2-5, with D unresolved. V was shortened by 6 bases and J by 5 bases, with 16 bases between the two germline ends. CDR1 ENHRY and CDR2 SYGVKD come from the germline V gene. The CDR3 has 14 amino acids. CDR3 sequence: CAISIPGEEETQYF. The CDR3 DNA reads as TGTGCCATCAGCATCCCTGGGGAAGAGGAGACCCAGTACTTC.

There are a few counts of this clonotype. The V call is TRBV11-2, the J call TRBJ1-2; D unresolved. The germline V gene has CDR1 SGHAT and CDR2 FQNNGV. The CDR3 totals 15 residues. V gave up 0 bases and J gave up 4 bases, with 12 bases separating them. The CDR3 nucleotides are TGTGCCAGCAGCTTAGATGGGCTCCCCCTCTATGGCTACACCTTC. Its translation is CASSLDGLPLYGYTF.

This sequence joins TRBV12-5 and TRBJ2-3; tentatively, D is TRBD1 or TRBD2 (5 bases each). The CDR3 is 13 residues long. Germline V CDR1 and CDR2: LGHNT, FRNRAP. The V gene lost 6 bases and the J gene lost 6 bases, with 13 bases spanning the gap. The CDR3 DNA reads as TGTGCTAGTGGCCTTAGCGAGGGGGATACGCAGTATTTT. This translates into CASGLSEGDTQYF. Full variable domain (rest looked up from reference TRBV12-5 and TRBJ2-3): DARVTQTPRHKVTEMGQEVTMRCQPILGHNTVFWYRQTMMQGLELLAYFRNRAPLDDSGMPKDRFSAEMPDATLATLKIQPSEPRDSAVYFCASGLSEGDTQYFGPGTRLTVL.

The chain combines TRBV6-5 with TRBJ2-1; D tentatively reads TRBD1 or TRBD2 (5 bases each). The CDR3 length is 13 residues. V gave up 5 bases and J gave up 8 bases, with 13 bases separating them. In germline, CDR1 is MNHEY, CDR2 SVGAGI. The CDR3 spells CASSADLGDEQFF. In nucleotides, the CDR3 is TGTGCCAGCAGTGCGGACCTGGGGGATGAGCAGTTCTTC.

Concerning this clonotype itself: Germline is not matched at one junction end, which may reflect a read error. The J gene is TRBJ2-2, the V gene TRBV4-3, with D tentatively TRBD1 or TRBD2 (5 bases each). The CDR3 length is 16 residues. Germline V lookup: CDR1 LGHNA, CDR2 YSLEER. The CDR3 loop reads CASSQDLGETTGEWAF. The CDR3 DNA sequence: TGCGCCAGCAGCCAAGATCTGGGGGAGACCACCGGGGAGTGGGCTTTT.

The V and J genes are TRBV6-2 or TRBV6-3 and TRBJ1-2; D remains unclear. Germline-derived CDR1 and CDR2 are MNHEY and SVGEGT. Trimming took 0 bases from V and 0 from J, leaving 11 bases between them. The CDR3 contains 16 residues. Here the CDR3 reads CASSYSVVKANYGYTF. In DNA, the CDR3 is TGTGCCAGCAGTTACTCGGTGGTTAAAGCTAACTATGGCTACACCTTC.

The rearrangement joins TRBV20-1 to TRBJ1-2; D is uncertain. CDR1 and CDR2 (germline): DFQATT, SNEGSKA (reference sequence). V was trimmed by 3 bases and J by 0 bases, leaving 11 bases between them. The CDR3 sequence is 14 residues long. CDR3 loop: CSASSGLSNYGYTF. DNA for the CDR3: TGCAGTGCTAGCAGTGGGCTGTCTAACTATGGCTACACCTTC.